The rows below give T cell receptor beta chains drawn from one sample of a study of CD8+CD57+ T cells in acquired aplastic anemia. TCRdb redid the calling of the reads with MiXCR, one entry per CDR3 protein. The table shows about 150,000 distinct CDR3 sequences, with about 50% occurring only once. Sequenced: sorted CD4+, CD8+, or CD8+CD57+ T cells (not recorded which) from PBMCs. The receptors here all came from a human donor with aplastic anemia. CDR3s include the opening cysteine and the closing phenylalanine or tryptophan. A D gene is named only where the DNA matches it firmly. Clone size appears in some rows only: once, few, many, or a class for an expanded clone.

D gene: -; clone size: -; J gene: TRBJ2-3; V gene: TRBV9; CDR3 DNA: TGTGCCAGCAGCGTAGGTCCTAGCCAACGCACAGATACGCAGTATTTT; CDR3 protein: CASSVGPSQRTDTQYF
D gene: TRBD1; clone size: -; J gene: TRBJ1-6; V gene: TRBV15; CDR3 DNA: TGTGCCACCAGCTCCCGGACAGGGCGCCTTAATTCACCCCTCCACTTT; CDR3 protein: CATSSRTGRLNSPLHF
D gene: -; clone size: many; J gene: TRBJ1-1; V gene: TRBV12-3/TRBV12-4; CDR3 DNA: TGTGCCAGCAACACACGGGTGGTTAGCACTGAAGCTTTCTTT; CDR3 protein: CASNTRVVSTEAFF
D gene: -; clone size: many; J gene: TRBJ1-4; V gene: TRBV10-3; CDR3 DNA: TGTGCCATCAGTGAGAGGGCATTAGCAACTAATGAAAAACTGTTTTTT; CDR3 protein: CAISERALATNEKLFF
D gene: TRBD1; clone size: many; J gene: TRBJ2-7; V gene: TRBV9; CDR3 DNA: TGTGCCAGCAGCGCCGGGACAGGGGGCTCCTACGAGCAGTACTTC; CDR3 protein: CASSAGTGGSYEQYF
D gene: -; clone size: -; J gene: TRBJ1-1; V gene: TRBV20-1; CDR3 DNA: TGCAGTGCGGAAGGGACCGCTGTAGAGGAAGCTTTCTTT; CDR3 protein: CSAEGTAVEEAFF
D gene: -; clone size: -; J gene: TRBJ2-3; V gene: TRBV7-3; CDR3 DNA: TGTGCCAGCAGCTTAGGGTTTGGCGGTGGCACAGATACGCAGTATTTT; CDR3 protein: CASSLGFGGGTDTQYF
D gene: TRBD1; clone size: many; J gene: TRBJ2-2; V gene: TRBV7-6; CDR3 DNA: TGTGCCAGCACCAGGGGGCCGCGTAACACCGGGGAGCTGTTTTTT; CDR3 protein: CASTRGPRNTGELFF
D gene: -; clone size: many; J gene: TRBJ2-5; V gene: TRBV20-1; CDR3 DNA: TGCAGTGCTGCCCCACGCCCGGGACGGGGGGCAGAGACCCAGTACTTC; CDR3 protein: CSAAPRPGRGAETQYF
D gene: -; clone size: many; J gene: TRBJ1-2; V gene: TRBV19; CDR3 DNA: TGTGCCAGTACCCTTGGGGGGACATTCTATGGCTACACCTTC; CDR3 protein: CASTLGGTFYGYTF
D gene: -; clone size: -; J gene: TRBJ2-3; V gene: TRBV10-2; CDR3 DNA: TGCGCCAGCAGCAGGGTCCCAGATACGCAGTATTTT; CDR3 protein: CASSRVPDTQYF
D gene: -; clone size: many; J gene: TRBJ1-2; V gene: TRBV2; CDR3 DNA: TGTGCCAGCAGTGAAGGAGTAAACTATGGCTACACCTTC; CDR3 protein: CASSEGVNYGYTF
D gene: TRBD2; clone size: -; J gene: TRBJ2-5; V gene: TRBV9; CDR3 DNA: TGTGCCAGCAGCACAGGGACTAGCGGGGGACAGACCCAGTACTTC; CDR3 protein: CASSTGTSGGQTQYF
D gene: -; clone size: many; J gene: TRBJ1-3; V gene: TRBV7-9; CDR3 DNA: TGTGCCAGCAGCTTAGCGGACAGTTTTCTCTCTGGAAACACCATATATTTT; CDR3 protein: CASSLADSFLSGNTIYF
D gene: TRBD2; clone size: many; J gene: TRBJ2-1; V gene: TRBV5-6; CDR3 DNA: TGTGCCAGCAGCTTAGCCGGGGGGGTATATACCTACAATGAGCAGTTCTTC; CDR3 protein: CASSLAGGVYTYNEQFF
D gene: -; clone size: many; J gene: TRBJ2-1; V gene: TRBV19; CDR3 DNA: TGTGCCAGTAGTATAGACCCTACAGGGTATGAGCAGTTCTTC; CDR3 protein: CASSIDPTGYEQFF
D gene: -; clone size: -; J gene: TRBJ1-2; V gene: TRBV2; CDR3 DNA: TGTGCCAGCAGCCCGAATGGCCGGGGGGACTACACCTTC; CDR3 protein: CASSPNGRGDYTF
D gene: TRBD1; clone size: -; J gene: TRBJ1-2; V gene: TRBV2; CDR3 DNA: TGTGCCAGCAGTACCCGGGACAGGGTTTATGGCTACACCTTC; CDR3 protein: CASSTRDRVYGYTF
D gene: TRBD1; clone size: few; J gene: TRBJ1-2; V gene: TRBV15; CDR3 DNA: TGTGCCACCAGCACAAGGACAACAGGGGTAGGCTACACCTTC; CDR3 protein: CATSTRTTGVGYTF
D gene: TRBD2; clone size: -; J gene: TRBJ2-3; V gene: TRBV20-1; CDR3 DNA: TGCAGTGCTAGTGCGGGGGGTTTCACAGATACGCAGTATTTT; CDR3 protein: CSASAGGFTDTQYF
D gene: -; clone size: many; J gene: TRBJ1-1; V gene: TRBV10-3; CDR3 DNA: TGTGCCATCAGTGAGTCGCTGACCCAATTAAACACTGAAGCTTTCTTT; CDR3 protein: CAISESLTQLNTEAFF
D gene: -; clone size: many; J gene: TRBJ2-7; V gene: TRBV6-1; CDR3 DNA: TGTGCCAGCAGTGTCGGCGAGGGGAGCTCCTACGAGCAGTACTTC; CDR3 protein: CASSVGEGSSYEQYF
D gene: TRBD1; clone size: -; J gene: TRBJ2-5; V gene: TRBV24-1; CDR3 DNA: TGTGCCACCAGTGATCGGTGGGACAGGAAGTACTTC; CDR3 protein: CATSDRWDRKYF
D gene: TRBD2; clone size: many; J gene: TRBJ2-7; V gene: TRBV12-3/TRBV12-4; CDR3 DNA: TGTGCCAGCAGTCGGACTAGCGGGGAGTTCTCCTACGAGCAGTACTTC; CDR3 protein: CASSRTSGEFSYEQYF
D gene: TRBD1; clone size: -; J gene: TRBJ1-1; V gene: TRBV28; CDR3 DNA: TGTGCCAGCAGTGTTGAGACAGGGAAGGAAGCTTTCTTT; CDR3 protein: CASSVETGKEAFF
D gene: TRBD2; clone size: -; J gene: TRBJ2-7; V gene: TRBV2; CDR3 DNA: TGTGCCAGCCGCCCAGCGGGGGCTTCCTACGAGCAGTACTTC; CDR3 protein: CASRPAGASYEQYF
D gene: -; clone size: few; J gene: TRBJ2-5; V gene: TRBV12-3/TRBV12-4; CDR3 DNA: TGTGCCAGCACCTTTGGGACTCCAACAGAGACCCAGTGCTTC; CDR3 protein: CASTFGTPTETQCF
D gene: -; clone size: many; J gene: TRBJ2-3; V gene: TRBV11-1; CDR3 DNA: TGTGCCAGCAGCCCCCCGGTAGGGGGCACAGATACGCAGTATTTT; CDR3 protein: CASSPPVGGTDTQYF
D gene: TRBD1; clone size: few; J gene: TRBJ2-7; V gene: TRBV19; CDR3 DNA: TGTGCCAGTAGTGCCGGACAGGGAAAAAACTACGAGCAGTACTTC; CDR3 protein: CASSAGQGKNYEQYF
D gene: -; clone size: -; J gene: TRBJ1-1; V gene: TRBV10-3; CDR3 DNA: TGTGCCATCAGAGACCCAGGGGTTACTGAAGCTTTCTTT; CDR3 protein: CAIRDPGVTEAFF
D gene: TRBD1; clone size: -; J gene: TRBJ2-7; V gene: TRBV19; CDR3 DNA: TGTGCCAGTAGTACGGGACAGGCTTCCTACGAGCAGTACTTC; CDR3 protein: CASSTGQASYEQYF
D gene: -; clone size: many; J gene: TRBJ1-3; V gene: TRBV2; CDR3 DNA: TGTGCCAGCAGTGGTGTAAGGGAGACGCGCTCTGGAAACACCATATATTTT; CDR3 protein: CASSGVRETRSGNTIYF
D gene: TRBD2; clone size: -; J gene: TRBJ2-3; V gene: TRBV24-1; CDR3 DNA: TGTGCCACCAGTGACCCCCGGACTAGCGGGGCCACAGATACGCAGTATTTT; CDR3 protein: CATSDPRTSGATDTQYF
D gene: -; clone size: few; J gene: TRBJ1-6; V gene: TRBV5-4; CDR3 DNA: TGTGCCAGCAGCTTGAGGGGCGACGATACACCCCTCCACTTT; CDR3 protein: CASSLRGDDTPLHF
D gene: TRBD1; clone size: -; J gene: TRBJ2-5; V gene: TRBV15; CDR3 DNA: TGTGCCACCAGCGGGGACAGGACGGAGACCCAGTACTTC; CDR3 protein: CATSGDRTETQYF